The sequence of this T cell receptor beta chain was determined in a study of blood T cell repertoires in COVID-19. Study in general: T cells, B-cell-depleted T cells, or PBMCs supplied cDNA or gDNA.

The germline gives CDR1 MNHEY, CDR2 SVGEGT. This CDR3 contains 15 residues. Trimming stripped 5 bases from V and 4 bases from J, with 15 bases between. The study recruited people aged roughly 18 to 100 years across around 23 US areas. Two negative PCRs, clearance, or symptom resolution had been documented for recovered Cohort 3 donors. As originally analysed: Estimated nucleated cell counts came from reference gene primer amplification. Clones were sequenced by immunoSEQ multiplex PCR, and TCRdb holds only the in-frame ones, with some missing. V and J calls plus clone size are reproduced from that table; the DNA served to infer D and trimming. The sample has approximately 320,000 clones, approximately 86% seen once.

This clonotype originated in a woman between 18 and 30 years old who had recovered from COVID-19. The chain is built from TRBV6-2 or TRBV6-3 and TRBJ2-1; a weak D match, TRBD2 (6 bases). The sequenced sample was PBMCs or T cells enriched from blood (not recorded which). The CDR3 spells CASSHIAVQYNEQFF. The CDR3 nucleotides read TGTGCCAGCAGTCACATAGCGGTACAATACAATGAGCAGTTCTTC.